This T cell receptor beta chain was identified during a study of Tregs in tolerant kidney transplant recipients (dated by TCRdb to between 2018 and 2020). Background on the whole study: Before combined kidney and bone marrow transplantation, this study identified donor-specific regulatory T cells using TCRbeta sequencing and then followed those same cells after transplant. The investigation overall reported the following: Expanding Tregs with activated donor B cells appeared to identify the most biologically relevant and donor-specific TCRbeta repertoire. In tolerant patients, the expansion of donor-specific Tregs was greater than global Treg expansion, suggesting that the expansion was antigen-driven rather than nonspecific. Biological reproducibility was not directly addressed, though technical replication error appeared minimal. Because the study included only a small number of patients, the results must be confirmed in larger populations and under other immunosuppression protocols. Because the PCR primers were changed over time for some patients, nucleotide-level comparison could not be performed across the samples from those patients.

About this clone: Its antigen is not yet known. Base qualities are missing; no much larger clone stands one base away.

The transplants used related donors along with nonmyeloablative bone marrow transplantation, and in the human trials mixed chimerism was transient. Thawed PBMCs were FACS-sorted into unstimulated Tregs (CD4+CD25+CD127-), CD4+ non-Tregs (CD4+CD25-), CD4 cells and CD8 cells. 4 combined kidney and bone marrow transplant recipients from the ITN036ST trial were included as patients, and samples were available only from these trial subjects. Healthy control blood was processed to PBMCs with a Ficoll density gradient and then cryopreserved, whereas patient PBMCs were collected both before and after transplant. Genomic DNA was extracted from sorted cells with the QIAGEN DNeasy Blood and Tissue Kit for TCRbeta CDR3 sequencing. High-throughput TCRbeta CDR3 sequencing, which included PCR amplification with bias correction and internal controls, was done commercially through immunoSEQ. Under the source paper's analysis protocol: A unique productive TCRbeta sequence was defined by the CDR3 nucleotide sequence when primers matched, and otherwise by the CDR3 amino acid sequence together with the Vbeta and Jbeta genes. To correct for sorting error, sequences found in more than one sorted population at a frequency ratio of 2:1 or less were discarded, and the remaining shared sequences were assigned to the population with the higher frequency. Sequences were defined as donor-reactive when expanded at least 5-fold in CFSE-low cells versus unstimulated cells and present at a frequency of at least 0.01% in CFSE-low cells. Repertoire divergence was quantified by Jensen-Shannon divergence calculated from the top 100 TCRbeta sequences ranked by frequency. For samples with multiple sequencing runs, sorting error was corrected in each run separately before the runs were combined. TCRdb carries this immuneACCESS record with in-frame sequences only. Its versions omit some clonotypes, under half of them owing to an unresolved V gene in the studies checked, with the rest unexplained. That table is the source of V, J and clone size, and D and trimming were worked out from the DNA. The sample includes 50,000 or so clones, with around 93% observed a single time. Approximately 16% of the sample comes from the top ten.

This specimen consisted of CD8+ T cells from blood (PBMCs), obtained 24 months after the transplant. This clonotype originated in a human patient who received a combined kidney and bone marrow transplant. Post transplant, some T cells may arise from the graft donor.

The DNA is TGTGCCAGCAGCCCGACTAGCGGGAGCACAGATACGCAGTATTTT. Its protein reads: CASSPTSGSTDTQYF. The chain was built from TRBV4-2 and TRBJ2-3, with 10 bases in between that match TRBD2. The CDR3 numbers 15 residues from cysteine through phenylalanine. CDR3 DNA only is kept here, 45 bases in frame from base 1. The junction shows trimming of 4 bases on V and 0 bases on J, and the gene matches do not reach 1 base of it. For CDR1 and CDR2, the germline V gene lists LGHNA and YNFKEQ.